This T cell receptor beta chain was recovered during a study of blood T cell repertoires in COVID-19. The CDR3 contains 14 residues. CDR1 is ENHRY, CDR2 SYGVKD, per germline. J was trimmed by 2 bases and V by 10 bases; bases with no gene match: 8. Sequenced by immunoSEQ multiplex PCR; TCRdb stores in-frame clones only, minus some. This sample has about 340,000 clones, with 80% to 90% found just once. This clonotype originated in a man aged 30-40 years with active or convalescent COVID-19. The gene calls are TRBV10-3 and TRBJ1-2; 9 nucleotides match TRBD1. Sequenced: peripheral blood. The CDR3 bases are TGTGCCAGCCAACCTGGGACAGGGAACTATGGCTACACCTTC. Its protein product is CASQPGTGNYGYTF.